This TCR beta chain was obtained from a study of shared clonotypes between healthy human individuals. Per the original methods: As immunoSEQ supplied junction-only sequences (without quality scores), filtering differed. Method: immunoSEQ multiplex PCR; TCRdb's copy keeps in-frame clones and lacks some. The V and J calls and clone size come from that table; D and trimming were worked out from the DNA. The data contain a few million clones, 90% to 95% of them singletons. This TCR was sampled from a man younger than 30 in good health. The sequenced material came from naive CD4+ T cells sorted from blood. The subset is: CD45RA+ positively selected.

CDR3 in amino acids: CASSPRTSGGVRSYNEQFF. CDR3 DNA sequence: TGTGCCAGCAGCCCCCGGACTAGCGGGGGGGTACGCTCCTACAATGAGCAGTTCTTC. V is TRBV9 and J is TRBJ2-1; 15 bases are shared with TRBD2. Losses at the gene ends were 4 bases for V and 0 bases for J; bases not matched to a gene: 8. This CDR3 contains 19 residues. Germline V lookup: CDR1 SGDLS, CDR2 YYNGEE.